Listed here are 5 T cell receptor beta chains from one sample, sequenced in a study of early T cells in non-severe SARS-CoV-2 infection. MiXCR, applied by TCRdb to the 5' RACE reads, yields one record per CDR3 protein. The repertoire holds more than 40,000 distinct CDR3 sequences, 5.4% seen once, with 5% to 5.5% in the top ten. Sequenced here: whole blood, sampled at baseline. All receptors derive from an adult who was a healthcare worker with PCR-confirmed SARS-CoV-2 infection or an uninfected control (not recorded which).

This clonotype was seen many times. V is TRBV9 and J is TRBJ2-5; D is perhaps TRBD2 (6 bases). Trimming stripped 3 bases from V and 9 bases from J, with 15 bases between. Germline CDR1 and CDR2: SGDLS and YYNGEE. There are 13 residues in the CDR3. The CDR3 DNA follows: TGTGCCAGCAGCGATGGATCCGGCGGGGCCCAGTACTTC. Translating gives CASSDGSGGAQYF.

This clonotype was detected ten times or more. The chain has TRBV19 and TRBJ2-6; weak D call: TRBD1 (7 bases). CDR3 length equals 16 residues. In germline, CDR1 is LNHDA, CDR2 SQIVND (reference sequence). V shed 6 bases and J shed 3 bases, with 15 bases lying between them. The CDR3 coding sequence is TGTGCCAGTAGCCAGGGGGGTTTTTTTGGGGCCAACGTCCTGACTTTC. Translation: CASSQGGFFGANVLTF.

This clonotype was counted ten times or more. V is TRBV7-9 and J is TRBJ1-2, with D tentatively TRBD1 (5 bases). The germline V gene encodes CDR1 SEHNR and CDR2 FQNEAQ (reference sequence). V gave up 1 base and J gave up 7 bases, with 16 bases separating them. The CDR3 runs to 15 residues. The CDR3 reads CASSLEFGGSGGYTF. For the CDR3, the DNA is TGTGCCAGCAGCTTAGAGTTCGGGGGAAGTGGTGGCTACACCTTC.

This clonotype was found many times. The rearrangement links TRBV6-1 to TRBJ1-2, with TRBD1 matching 8 bases. Unmatched junction bases numbered 10, after V lost 5 bases and J lost 8 bases. CDR3 size: 14 residues. From germline, CDR1 is MNHNS and CDR2 SASEGT. The CDR3 is CASSTHQGAVGYTF. The CDR3 DNA sequence: TGTGCCAGCAGTACACATCAGGGGGCAGTCGGCTACACCTTC.

There are many counts of this clonotype. V usage is TRBV9 and J usage is TRBJ2-1; tentative D call: TRBD2 (5 bases). Germline CDR1 reads SGDLS; CDR2 reads YYNGEE. Trimming pared 4 bases from V and 10 bases from J, leaving 15 bases between. This CDR3 comprises 13 residues. CDR3 in DNA: TGTGCCAGCAGCCCTGTGGACTGGCACGAGCAGTTCTTC. This translates into CASSPVDWHEQFF.